The 24 T cell receptor beta chains below were found in one sample sequenced in a study of blood T cell repertoires in COVID-19. The protocol was immunoSEQ multiplex PCR, while the TCRdb copy is restricted to in-frame clones and leaves out a portion. The sample gives 250,000 to 350,000 clones, about 82% of which show up once; roughly 1.6% is in the top ten. Sequences were obtained from peripheral blood. Receptors originate from a woman aged 50 to 60 with acute or convalescent COVID-19.

V gene TRBV9 combines with J gene TRBJ2-1, with D maybe TRBD2 (6 bases). The CDR3 contains 17 residues. Germline-derived CDR1 and CDR2 are SGDLS and YYNGEE. Trimming stripped 4 bases from V and 9 bases from J, with 26 bases between. The CDR3 here is CASSSPPQGLRRGEQFF. For the CDR3, the DNA is TGTGCCAGCAGCTCCCCCCCCCAGGGACTCAGACGTGGTGAGCAGTTCTTC.

The J gene is TRBJ2-2, the V gene TRBV7-3; 9 bases agree with TRBD2. The germline gives CDR1 SGHTA, CDR2 FQGTGA. The trim removed 5 bases at V and 2 bases at J, leaving 6 bases unmatched. This CDR3 contains 16 residues. The DNA for the CDR3 is TGTGCCAGCAGCCCCGACGGGACTAGCAACACCGGGGAGCTGTTTTTT. Translated: CASSPDGTSNTGELFF.

This chain uses TRBV30 with TRBJ2-7; D is possibly TRBD2 (6 bases). V was cut by 4 bases and J by 1 base, with 11 bases left in between. The CDR3 sequence is 13 residues long. The germline CDR1 and CDR2 sequences are GTSNPN and SVGIG (reference sequence). Here the CDR3 reads CAWTSSGSYEQYF. CDR3 nucleotide sequence: TGTGCCTGGACTTCGAGCGGGTCCTACGAGCAGTACTTC.

The chain has TRBV5-1 and TRBJ2-3; 7 bases match TRBD1. The CDR3 has 14 amino acids. From germline, CDR1 is SGHRS and CDR2 YFSETQ. V shed 4 bases and J 6 bases; nucleotides not matched to a gene: 8. Here the CDR3 reads CASSPRQGIDTQYF. DNA for the CDR3: TGCGCCAGCAGCCCGAGACAGGGCATCGATACGCAGTATTTT.

V and J are TRBV7-9 and TRBJ1-3; unclear D gene. The CDR3 extends over 14 amino acids. Germline V gene lookup returns CDR1 SEHNR and CDR2 FQNEAQ (reference sequence). Trimming shortened V by 2 bases and J by 0 bases, and 5 bases separated the two germline ends. The CDR3 coding sequence is TGTGCCAGCAGCTTAACAAGCTCTGGAAACACCATATATTTT. Its protein is CASSLTSSGNTIYF.

The chain employs TRBV7-2 and TRBJ2-7, with D hard to call. The CDR3 covers 11 residues. V lost 1 base and J 6 bases, leaving 4 bases between the germline ends. Germline V gene data show CDR1 as SGHTA and CDR2 as FQGNSA. CDR3 sequence reads: CASSLDGEQYF. The DNA for the CDR3 is TGTGCCAGCAGCTTAGACGGCGAGCAGTACTTC.

This sequence joins TRBV30 and TRBJ1-6; TRBD1 matches at 7 bases. CDR1 is GTSNPN and CDR2 is SVGIG in the germline V gene (reference sequence). The CDR3 is made up of 15 amino acids. Unmatched junction bases numbered 11, after V lost 2 bases and J lost 10 bases. CDR3 loop: CAWSRYPDRESPLHF. In nucleotides, the CDR3 is TGTGCCTGGAGTAGGTACCCCGACAGGGAATCACCCCTCCACTTT.

The chain employs TRBV28 and TRBJ1-4, with D possibly TRBD1 on 6 matching bases. The CDR3 runs to 13 residues. V was trimmed by 10 bases and J by 3 bases, leaving 12 bases between them. Germline V gene lookup returns CDR1 MDHEN and CDR2 SYDVKM. The CDR3 loop is CAIRTDPNEKLFF. The CDR3 DNA follows: TGTGCCATCAGGACAGACCCTAATGAAAAACTGTTTTTT.

The chain uses TRBV20-1 and TRBJ2-1; 9 bases align to TRBD2. This CDR3 is built from 17 residues. CDR1 DFQATT and CDR2 SNEGSKA come from the germline V gene (reference sequence). J lost 7 bases, V lost 3 bases, and 16 bases had no gene match. The CDR3 sequence is CSASFSGSPAGSNEQFF. The CDR3 DNA follows: TGCAGTGCTAGTTTTAGCGGGAGCCCCGCCGGGTCTAATGAGCAGTTCTTC.

V is TRBV18 and J is TRBJ2-7, with 9 bases identical to TRBD1. The junction had 16 bases not matched to a gene; V was cut back by 6 bases and J by 7 bases. CDR1 is KGHSH and CDR2 is LQKENI in the germline V gene. This CDR3 region has 16 residues. The CDR3 coding sequence is TGTGCCAGCTCGGTAACCGGGACAGGGCTCTTCAGGGAGCAGTACTTC. As protein: CASSVTGTGLFREQYF.

This chain connects TRBV27 to TRBJ2-2; a weak D match, TRBD2 (5 bases). This CDR3 is built from 14 residues. The germline V gene encodes CDR1 MNHEY and CDR2 SMNVEV (reference sequence). Trimming cost V 6 bases and J 3 bases, with 11 bases left between them. Written as DNA, the CDR3 is TGTGCCAGCAGCCTGAGGGCGTACACCGGGGAGCTGTTTTTT. Protein product: CASSLRAYTGELFF.

This chain uses TRBV2 with TRBJ2-3; 10 bases agree with TRBD2. CDR1 and CDR2 (germline): SNHLY, FYNNEI. The CDR3 sequence is 15 residues long. Germline trimming cut 6 bases from V and 2 bases from J; bases unmatched to any gene: 5. CDR3 bases: TGTGCCAGCAGGGGAACTAGCGGGAACACAGATACGCAGTATTTT. Its translation: CASRGTSGNTDTQYF. The whole variable domain, filled in from reference TRBV2 and TRBJ2-3, reads EPEVTQTPSHQVTQMGQEVILRCVPISNHLYFYWYRQILGQKVEFLVSFYNNEISEKSEIFDDQFSVERPDGSNFTLKIRSTKLEDSAMYFCASRGTSGNTDTQYFGPGTRLTVL.

For the CDR3, the DNA is TGTGCCAGCAGCTTACATAGACAGGGAGAAGCTTTCTTT. Translation: CASSLHRQGEAFF. The chain carries TRBV11-2 and TRBJ1-1; 7 bases are shared with TRBD1. Germline loops: CDR1 SGHAT, CDR2 FQNNGV. J was trimmed by 8 bases and V by 2 bases; bases with no gene match: 5. This CDR3 has 13 residues.

This chain uses TRBV3-1 (or the pseudogene TRBV3-2) with TRBJ2-4; no definite D call. The germline CDR1 and CDR2 sequences are LGHDT and YNNKEL (reference sequence). V lost 0 bases to trimming and J lost 9 bases, with 9 bases between them. This CDR3 is 13 amino acids long. In DNA form, the CDR3 reads TGTGCCAGCAGCCAAGATCGGTACGGCATTCAGTACTTC. Protein product: CASSQDRYGIQYF.

This clone was counted a few times. The chain is built from TRBV27 and TRBJ2-3; 14 positions match TRBD2. CDR3 size: 16 residues. The ends lost 6 bases at V and 3 bases at J; junction bases unmatched: 5. CDR1 and CDR2 (germline): MNHEY, SMNVEV (reference sequence). The CDR3 region is CASRRLAGGTTDTQYF. The CDR3 DNA is TGTGCCAGCAGGAGACTAGCGGGAGGGACGACAGATACGCAGTATTTT.

V gene TRBV27 combines with J gene TRBJ2-7; TRBD2 aligns across 9 bases. The V segment lost 6 bases and the J segment 3 bases; nucleotides outside the gene matches: 9. Germline assignment: CDR1 MNHEY and CDR2 SMNVEV (reference sequence). The CDR3 is made up of 15 amino acids. This CDR3 is CASRPQTSGFYEQYF. The CDR3 DNA is TGTGCCAGCAGACCACAGACTAGCGGATTCTACGAGCAGTACTTC.

The CDR3 region is CASSFGTSGSRNIQYF. Written as DNA, the CDR3 is TGTGCCAGCTCATTCGGGACTAGCGGGAGCCGGAACATTCAGTACTTC. V and J are TRBV18 and TRBJ2-4; 14 bases agree with TRBD2. V dropped 5 bases and J dropped 7; count of bases not matched to a gene: 7. This CDR3 spans 16 amino acids. Germline V gene lookup returns CDR1 KGHSH and CDR2 LQKENI.

The chain couples TRBV28 to TRBJ2-2; D is possibly TRBD1 (5 bases). V shed 2 bases and J shed 4 bases, with 11 bases lying between them. This CDR3 has 15 residues. The germline V gene has CDR1 MDHEN and CDR2 SYDVKM. This CDR3 reads CASSLRPQGTGELFF. CDR3 sequence (DNA): TGTGCCAGCAGTTTAAGACCCCAGGGCACCGGGGAGCTGTTTTTT.

This clone was detected once. The V and J genes are TRBV9 and TRBJ2-1; 7 nucleotides line up with TRBD2. Germline loops: CDR1 SGDLS, CDR2 YYNGEE. The CDR3 loop spans 17 amino acids. V was pared by 4 bases and J by 1 base, with 11 bases of the junction left unmatched. This CDR3 reads CASSSGGRGSSYNEQFF. The CDR3 DNA sequence: TGTGCCAGCAGCTCCGGGGGACGCGGGAGTTCCTACAATGAGCAGTTCTTC.

A remark on this clone: Other DNA sequences in the sample encode the same CDR3. The chain links TRBV7-2 to TRBJ1-2; 7 bases line up with TRBD1. This CDR3 spans 14 amino acids. V shed 1 base and J 4 bases; nucleotides not matched to a gene: 3. Germline V gives CDR1 SGHTA, CDR2 FQGNSA. CDR3 sequence (DNA): TGTGCCAGCAGCTTAGGGGACAGTTTCTATGGCTACACCTTC. The encoded protein is CASSLGDSFYGYTF.

This sequence joins TRBV9 and TRBJ1-2, with TRBD1 matching 7 bases. Trimming took 5 bases from V and 4 from J; bases not matched to a gene: 11. CDR3 size: 15 residues. Looked up from germline, CDR1 is SGDLS and CDR2 is YYNGEE. Here the CDR3 DNA reads TGTGCCAGCAGTGTCACAGGGGCCCTCCGCTATGGCTACACCTTC. Residues: CASSVTGALRYGYTF. Using reference TRBV9 and TRBJ1-2 for the parts outside the CDR3, the full variable domain is DSGVTQTPKHLITATGQRVTLRCSPRSGDLSVYWYQQSLDQGLQFLIQYYNGEERAKGNILERFSAQQFPDLHSELNLSSLELGDSALYFCASSVTGALRYGYTFGSGTRLTVV.

This clone was detected once. The V gene is TRBV6-2 or TRBV6-3, the J gene TRBJ1-4; 8 nucleotides align to TRBD1. V lost 4 bases and J lost 3; bases outside the gene matches: 10. There are 17 residues in the CDR3. Germline V gene lookup returns CDR1 MNHEY and CDR2 SVGEGT. The CDR3 loop is CASSSPDRAASNEKLFF. The CDR3 DNA is TGTGCCAGCAGTTCGCCGGACAGGGCTGCCTCTAATGAAAAACTGTTTTTT.

This sequence joins TRBV5-1 and TRBJ1-1; 11 nucleotides agree with TRBD1. Germline lookup yields CDR1 SGHRS and CDR2 YFSETQ. V dropped 4 bases and J dropped 7; count of bases not matched to a gene: 6. The CDR3 extends over 14 amino acids. CDR3 bases: TGCGCCAGCAGCAAGAGGGACAGGGGGGATGAAGCTTTCTTT. Residues: CASSKRDRGDEAFF.

The chain has TRBV6-1 and TRBJ1-5; D is perhaps TRBD1 (5 bases). CDR3 length equals 16 residues. Trimming removed 2 bases at V and 2 bases at J, with 13 bases between. CDR1 and CDR2 from the germline V gene are MNHNS and SASEGT. The CDR3 DNA follows: TGTGCCAGCAGTGAAATTTTGGGGCTCGGCAATCAGCCCCAGCATTTT. This translates into CASSEILGLGNQPQHF.